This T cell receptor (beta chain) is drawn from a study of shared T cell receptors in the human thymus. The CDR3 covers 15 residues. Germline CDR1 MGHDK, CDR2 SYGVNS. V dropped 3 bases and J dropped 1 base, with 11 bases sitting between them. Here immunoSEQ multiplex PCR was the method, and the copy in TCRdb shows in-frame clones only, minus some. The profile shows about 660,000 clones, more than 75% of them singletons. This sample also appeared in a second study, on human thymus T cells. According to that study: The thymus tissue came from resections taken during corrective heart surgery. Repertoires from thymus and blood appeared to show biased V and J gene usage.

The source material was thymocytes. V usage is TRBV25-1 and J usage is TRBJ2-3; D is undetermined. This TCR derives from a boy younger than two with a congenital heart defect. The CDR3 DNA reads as TGTGCCAGCAGTGACCCCGAAGAGGGCACAGATACGCAGTATTTT. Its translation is CASSDPEEGTDTQYF.